Each of the 30 T cell receptor beta chains below was sequenced from the same sample in a study of shared clonotypes between healthy human individuals. Profiled with immunoSEQ multiplex PCR; TCRdb holds only in-frame clones, not every one. This table holds 980,000 or so clones, 76% found once. Sequencing was carried out using memory CD4+ T cells sorted from blood. Subset here: CD45RA-negative fraction. All receptors derive from a man aged 18 to 30 in good health.

V usage is TRBV27 and J usage is TRBJ1-1; 7 nucleotides agree with TRBD1. V dropped 4 bases and J dropped 4; count of bases not matched to a gene: 6. The CDR3 covers 14 residues. The germline CDR1 and CDR2 sequences are MNHEY and SMNVEV (reference sequence). CDR3 amino acids: CASSSRTGGTEAFF. The CDR3, as DNA: TGTGCCAGCAGTTCACGGACAGGCGGCACTGAAGCTTTCTTT.

This clone was recorded a few times. This chain joins TRBV6-5 and TRBJ1-1, with TRBD1 matching over 8 bases. This CDR3 has 14 residues. Germline CDR1 is MNHEY and CDR2 is SVGAGI. Trimming took 8 bases from V and 5 from J; bases not matched to a gene: 10. The CDR3 region is CASSLDRAVTEAFF. The CDR3 region has the DNA TGTGCCAGCTCCCTGGACAGGGCCGTGACTGAAGCTTTCTTT.

The chain joins TRBV6-6 to TRBJ2-2; no reliable D call. The length of the CDR3 is 14 residues. Per the germline V gene, CDR1 is MNHNY and CDR2 is SVGAGI (reference sequence). Trimming shortened V by 8 bases and J by 9 bases, and 19 bases separated the two germline ends. The CDR3 DNA follows: TGTGCCAGCGCGTTGGATACAGAGCCGCGGGAGCTGTTTTTT. This gives the protein CASALDTEPRELFF.

The V call is TRBV5-4, the J call TRBJ1-2; D uncertain. This CDR3 region has 14 residues. Germline V gene data show CDR1 as SGHNT and CDR2 as YYREEE (reference sequence). The V and J ends lost 3 bases and 3 bases respectively, with 12 bases between them. The CDR3 loop is CASSSLGKDYGYTF. The CDR3, as DNA: TGTGCCAGCAGCTCATTAGGGAAGGACTATGGCTACACCTTC.

The chain links TRBV19 to TRBJ1-1, with a weak D call TRBD1 (5 bases). Looked up from germline, CDR1 is LNHDA and CDR2 is SQIVND (reference sequence). Trimming removed 3 bases at V and 0 bases at J, with 8 bases between. The CDR3 runs to 14 residues. The CDR3 loop is CASSIAGMNTEAFF. CDR3 coding DNA: TGTGCCAGTAGTATCGCAGGGATGAACACTGAAGCTTTCTTT.

This clone turned up a few times. This chain joins TRBV29-1 and TRBJ2-3; 7 nucleotides agree with TRBD2. The CDR3 contains 14 residues. Trimming removed 7 bases from V and 5 bases from J; junction bases left unmatched: 12. Germline V CDR1 and CDR2: SQVTM, ANQGSEA. The CDR3 loop reads CSAASGGGIDTQYF. The CDR3 DNA follows: TGCAGCGCCGCCTCGGGGGGAGGAATAGATACGCAGTATTTT.

The chain joins TRBV10-2 to TRBJ1-6; 7 positions agree with TRBD1. V shed 8 bases and J 3 bases; nucleotides not matched to a gene: 4. The CDR3 sequence is 14 residues long. Germline loops: CDR1 WSHSY, CDR2 SAAADI. This CDR3 is CASFDRDYNSPLHF. The CDR3 DNA is TGCGCCAGCTTCGACAGGGACTATAATTCACCCCTCCACTTT.

The genes are TRBV15 and TRBJ2-1; D gene unclear. The CDR3 has 12 amino acids. Germline V gene sequence: CDR1 LNHNV, CDR2 YYDKDF (reference sequence). The V and J ends lost 0 bases and 10 bases respectively, with 7 bases between them. The CDR3 region has the DNA TGTGCCACCAGCAGAGATTGGGCCGAGCAGTTCTTC. Amino acids: CATSRDWAEQFF.

The chain links TRBV18 to TRBJ2-7, with TRBD2 identical over 9 bases. The CDR3 is 16 residues long. Trimming at V came to 3 bases and at J to 7 bases, leaving 13 bases not matched to a gene. Germline V lookup: CDR1 KGHSH, CDR2 LQKENI. Here the CDR3 DNA reads TGTGCCAGCTCACCCTACAGCGGGGGGATTTTGCGGGAGCAGTACTTC. This encodes CASSPYSGGILREQYF.

About this clone itself: Other DNA sequences within the sample encode an identical CDR3. The chain carries TRBV18 and TRBJ2-3, with no clear D. Germline lookup yields CDR1 KGHSH and CDR2 LQKENI. Trimming pared 0 bases from V and 0 bases from J, leaving 7 bases between. The CDR3 spans 15 residues. In DNA, the CDR3 is TGTGCCAGCTCACCACCGGGCAGGAGCACAGATACGCAGTATTTT. Residues: CASSPPGRSTDTQYF.

This clone has just one count. This chain links TRBV5-4 with TRBJ2-1; 10 nucleotides line up with TRBD2. Germline V gene sequence: CDR1 SGHNT, CDR2 YYREEE (reference sequence). V was clipped by 0 bases and J by 4 bases; unmatched bases: 4. The CDR3 has 16 amino acids. The CDR3 nucleotides are TGTGCCAGCAGCTTGGCCGGGACTAGCGTATACAATGAGCAGTTCTTC. It specifies CASSLAGTSVYNEQFF.

For this clone: A read error may produce the germline difference seen at one junction end. The CDR3: CASSLALAPNSGYTF. As DNA, the CDR3 is TGTGCCAGCAGCTTAGCGCTAGCACCCAACTCTGGCTACACCTTC. The chain is built from TRBV7-9 and TRBJ1-2; D is unclear. Germline lookup yields CDR1 SEHNR and CDR2 FQNEAQ (reference sequence). The CDR3 runs to 15 residues.

This clone was counted a single time. The J gene is TRBJ2-5, the V gene TRBV18; D call uncertain. The V end was cut by 1 base, the J end by 3 bases, with 12 bases between. The CDR3 has 15 amino acids. The germline V gene encodes CDR1 KGHSH and CDR2 LQKENI. CDR3 in amino acids: CASSPQIGGEETQYF. CDR3 nucleotides: TGTGCCAGCTCACCACAAATTGGCGGAGAAGAGACCCAGTACTTC.

The chain is built from TRBV21-1 and TRBJ1-6. TRBV21-1 is a known pseudogene. This CDR3 has 15 amino acids. The CDR3, as DNA: TGTGCCAGCAGCAAACTCGTAGGGTATAATTCACCCCTCCACTTT. This encodes CASSKLVGYNSPLHF.

The V and J genes are TRBV5-1 and TRBJ1-1; 9 positions agree with TRBD1. This CDR3 is 16 amino acids long. With 4 bases clipped from V and 5 bases from J, the junction kept 12 bases outside the gene matches. The germline CDR1 and CDR2 sequences are SGHRS and YFSETQ. CDR3 nucleotide sequence: TGCGCCAGCAGCCTGGACCGGGACAGGGCCCGGACTGAAGCTTTCTTT. The encoded protein is CASSLDRDRARTEAFF.

The J gene is TRBJ1-4, the V gene TRBV28, with D possibly TRBD1 on 5 matching bases. V dropped 2 bases and J dropped 11 bases, with 9 bases sitting between them. There are 12 residues in the CDR3. CDR1 and CDR2 (germline): MDHEN, SYDVKM. CDR3 loop: CASSLSRGKLFF. The CDR3 DNA is TGTGCCAGCAGTTTAAGTAGGGGCAAACTGTTTTTT. The full variable domain, completed using reference TRBV28 and TRBJ1-4, is DVKVTQSSRYLVKRTGEKVFLECVQDMDHENMFWYRQDPGLGLRLIYFSYDVKMKEKGDIPEGYSVSREKKERFSLILESASTNQTSMYLCASSLSRGKLFFGSGTQLSVL.

The chain uses TRBV6-4 and TRBJ2-3; 8 nucleotides line up with TRBD2. The CDR3 totals 16 residues. From germline, CDR1 is MRHNA and CDR2 SNTAGT. V lost 4 bases, J lost 2 bases, and 8 bases stayed unmatched. CDR3 amino acids: CASSVRAGVFTDTQYF. In nucleotides, the CDR3 is TGTGCCAGCAGTGTTCGAGCGGGAGTTTTCACAGATACGCAGTATTTT.

The chain uses TRBV7-2 and TRBJ2-2; D is possibly TRBD2 (6 bases). Trimming pared 5 bases from V and 2 bases from J, leaving 24 bases between. Germline V gene data show CDR1 as SGHTA and CDR2 as FQGNSA. CDR3 length: 19 amino acids. Here the CDR3 reads CASSMRLTPGLDNTGELFF. DNA for the CDR3: TGTGCCAGCAGCATGCGACTAACTCCGGGACTGGATAACACCGGGGAGCTGTTTTTT.

A note on this clone: In the same sample, other DNA sequences code for this CDR3. The rearrangement joins TRBV5-1 to TRBJ1-2; D uncertain. The germline V and J ends were trimmed by 4 bases and 2 bases, with 12 bases remaining between them. Per the germline V gene, CDR1 is SGHRS and CDR2 is YFSETQ. The CDR3 loop spans 14 amino acids. CDR3 in amino acids: CASSLDGQNYGYTF. CDR3 bases: TGCGCCAGCAGCCTGGACGGTCAGAACTATGGCTACACCTTC.

The rearrangement links TRBV27 to TRBJ2-7; TRBD2 agrees at 11 bases. Germline V lookup: CDR1 MNHEY, CDR2 SMNVEV (reference sequence). The CDR3 loop spans 17 amino acids. V lost 5 bases, J lost 1 base, and 10 bases stayed unmatched. Here the CDR3 DNA reads TGTGCCAGCAGTCGCCTTTTTCCTAGCGGGGGGTCCTACGAGCAGTACTTC. This encodes CASSRLFPSGGSYEQYF.

This clone was seen repeatedly, ten times or more. Other nucleotide sequences in the sample specify the same CDR3. The chain couples TRBV2 to TRBJ2-1; TRBD2 is a possible D gene (6 bases). Germline CDR1 and CDR2: SNHLY and FYNNEI. Trimming removed 6 bases from V and 5 bases from J, with 17 bases in between. This CDR3 has 15 amino acids. In nucleotides, the CDR3 is TGTGCCAGCAGCGCCTCGGGTGGGGGGAACAATGAGCAGTTCTTC. Protein: CASSASGGGNNEQFF.

The chain carries TRBV19 and TRBJ2-5, with 7 nucleotides matching TRBD2. Germline CDR1 is LNHDA and CDR2 is SQIVND (reference sequence). The length of the CDR3 is 15 residues. With V trimmed by 4 bases and J by 3 bases, 8 bases remained unmatched. DNA for the CDR3: TGTGCCAGTAGTAACTTCAGGCGGGAGAAAGAGACCCAGTACTTC. Translation gives CASSNFRREKETQYF.

This clone has at least ten counts. The chain carries TRBV19 and TRBJ2-1, with 10 nucleotides matching TRBD2. The CDR3 has 16 amino acids. The V gene's germline CDR1 is LNHDA and CDR2 SQIVND (reference sequence). After removal of 4 bases from V and 7 bases from J, the junction contained 10 bases not matched to a gene. For the CDR3, the DNA is TGTGCCAGTAGTACTGATAAAGCGGGAGGGCTGAATGAGCAGTTCTTC. This sequence encodes CASSTDKAGGLNEQFF.

Remarks on this clone: Other DNA sequences in this sample translate to the same CDR3. This chain connects TRBV5-4 to TRBJ1-1, with D possibly matching TRBD1 (5 bases). The germline gives CDR1 SGHNT, CDR2 YYREEE (reference sequence). CDR3 length: 13 residues. V was clipped by 3 bases and J by 3 bases, with 9 bases between them. CDR3 sequence (DNA): TGTGCCAGCAGCTGGGACCGATACACTGAAGCTTTCTTT. This encodes CASSWDRYTEAFF.

V gene TRBV21-1 combines with J gene TRBJ2-4; the DNA was not used to check the table's D call, TRBD2. TRBV21-1 has pseudogene status. The CDR3 extends over 15 amino acids. This chain's CDR3 is CASTSPDSAKNIQYF. CDR3 nucleotides: TGTGCCAGCACCTCTCCTGACTCAGCCAAAAACATTCAGTACTTC.

This clone was picked up a small number of times. One base away lies a much larger clone, so this may be a sequencing read error. The chain uses TRBV11-1 and TRBJ2-3; D not certain. CDR3 length: 12 amino acids. The ends were cut back, 3 bases at V and 1 base at J, with 2 bases in the middle. Germline-derived CDR1 and CDR2 are SGHAT and FQDESV (reference sequence). The CDR3 coding sequence is TGTGCCAGCAGCTTGGGCACAGATACGCAGTATTTT. It is translated as CASSLGTDTQYF.

This clone was seen more than once but under ten times. The CDR3 DNA reads TGTGCCAGCAGCCTAACCGCGCACTCTGGAAACACCATATATTTT. Encoded protein: CASSLTAHSGNTIYF. This chain links TRBV7-2 with TRBJ1-3; no definite D call. Germline V gives CDR1 SGHTA, CDR2 FQGNSA. This CDR3 is built from 15 residues. The ends were cut back, 5 bases at V and 0 bases at J, with 11 bases in the middle. Supplemented by reference TRBV7-2 and TRBJ1-3, the full variable domain reads GAGVSQSPSNKVTEKGKDVELRCDPISGHTALYWYRQSLGQGLEFLIYFQGNSAPDKSGLPSDRFSAERTGGSVSTLTIQRTQQEDSAVYLCASSLTAHSGNTIYFGEGSWLTVV.

The V gene is TRBV28, the J gene TRBJ2-2, with D perhaps matching TRBD1 or TRBD2 (5 bases each). This CDR3 has 14 amino acids. Germline CDR1 and CDR2: MDHEN and SYDVKM. Trimming took off 5 bases at V and 5 bases at J, with 12 bases between the two ends. This CDR3 is CASSGGYFTGELFF. The CDR3 nucleotides read TGTGCCAGCAGTGGGGGATATTTTACCGGGGAGCTGTTTTTT.

J is TRBJ2-1 and V is TRBV10-3; 13 bases are a match to TRBD2. From germline, CDR1 is ENHRY and CDR2 SYGVKD. The trim removed 4 bases at V and 5 bases at J, leaving 5 bases unmatched. There are 16 residues in the CDR3. The DNA of the CDR3 is TGTGCCATCAGTGCAACTAGCGGGGGGGATCACAATGAGCAGTTCTTC. It specifies CAISATSGGDHNEQFF.

In this sample, this clone turned up once. The gene calls are TRBV7-8 and TRBJ1-5; D ambiguous. Trimming shortened V by 0 bases and J by 5 bases, and 8 bases separated the two germline ends. Germline CDR1 and CDR2: SGHVS and FQNEAQ. The CDR3 consists of 14 residues. The CDR3, as DNA: TGTGCCAGCAGCTTAGCGTCGATAGATCAGCCCCAGCATTTT. It codes for CASSLASIDQPQHF.